The 3 T cell receptor beta chains given below trace back to one sample, sequenced in a study of shared T cell receptors in the human thymus (dated by TCRdb to 2020 to 2023). The library was generated by the immunoSEQ multiplex PCR assay. This immuneACCESS table, as held by TCRdb, lists in-frame sequences with V and J called but not all clones. Of the missing ones, under half trace to an unresolved V gene in checked studies; the others have no known cause. The sample has hundreds of thousands of clones on record, over 75% of them singletons. Approximately 0.011% of the sample rests with the top ten. This same sample was also taken into another study, of human thymus T cells.

Sequencing was carried out using thymocytes. All receptors derive from a boy under two years old with a congenital heart defect. Donor details come from another sample of the same person, matched by shared clones.

The chain joins TRBV5-4 to TRBJ2-2, with D unclear. Germline loops: CDR1 SGHNT, CDR2 YYREEE (reference sequence). The CDR3 length is 13 residues. V was shortened by 0 bases and J by 4 bases, with 4 bases between the two germline ends. The CDR3, as DNA: TGTGCCAGCAGCTTGGATCGCACCGGGGAGCTGTTTTTT. This codes for CASSLDRTGELFF.

The V call is TRBV28, the J call TRBJ2-2; 7 bases are a match to TRBD1. V gave up 4 bases and J gave up 4 bases; unmatched junction bases: 9. Germline CDR1 is MDHEN and CDR2 is SYDVKM. CDR3 size: 16 residues. The CDR3 sequence: CASSCGEGACTGELFF. The CDR3 DNA reads as TGTGCCAGCAGTTGCGGAGAGGGGGCGTGCACCGGGGAGCTGTTTTTT.

The V call is TRBV5-1, the J call TRBJ2-7; TRBD1 aligns across 8 bases. The CDR3 extends over 14 amino acids. After removal of 5 bases from V and 4 bases from J, the junction contained 8 bases not matched to a gene. The germline gives CDR1 SGHRS, CDR2 YFSETQ. For the CDR3, the DNA is TGCGCCAGCAGTCCCGACAGGGGTCTTTACGAGCAGTACTTC. This gives the protein CASSPDRGLYEQYF.